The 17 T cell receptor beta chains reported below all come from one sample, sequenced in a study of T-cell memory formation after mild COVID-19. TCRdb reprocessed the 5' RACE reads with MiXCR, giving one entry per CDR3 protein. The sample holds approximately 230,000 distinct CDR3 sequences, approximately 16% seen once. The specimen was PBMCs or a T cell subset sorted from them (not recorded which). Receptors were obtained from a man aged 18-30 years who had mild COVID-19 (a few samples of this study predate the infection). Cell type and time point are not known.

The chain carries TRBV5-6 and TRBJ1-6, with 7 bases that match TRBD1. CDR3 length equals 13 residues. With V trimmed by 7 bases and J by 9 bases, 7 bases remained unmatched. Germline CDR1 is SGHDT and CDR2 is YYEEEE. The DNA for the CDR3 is TGTGCCAGCGAGGACAGGTTGGGTTCACCCCTCCACTTT. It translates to CASEDRLGSPLHF.

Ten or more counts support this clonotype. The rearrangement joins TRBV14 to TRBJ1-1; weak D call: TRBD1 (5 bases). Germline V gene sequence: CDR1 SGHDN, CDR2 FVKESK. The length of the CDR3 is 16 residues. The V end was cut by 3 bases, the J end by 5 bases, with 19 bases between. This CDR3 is CASSHLIRDEFTEAFF. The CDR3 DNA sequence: TGTGCCAGCAGCCACCTGATCCGGGACGAGTTTACTGAAGCTTTCTTT. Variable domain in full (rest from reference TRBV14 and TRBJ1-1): EAGVTQFPSHSVIEKGQTVTLRCDPISGHDNLYWYRRVMGKEIKFLLHFVKESKQDESGMPNNRFLAERTGGTYSTLKVQPAELEDSGVYFCASSHLIRDEFTEAFFGQGTRLTVV.

CDR3 in amino acids: CSAALDRTYEQYF. CDR3 in DNA: TGCAGTGCTGCCCTGGACAGGACCTACGAGCAGTACTTC. This sequence joins TRBV20-1 and TRBJ2-7, with 7 bases identical to TRBD1. The CDR3 length is 13 residues. CDR1 is DFQATT, CDR2 SNEGSKA, per germline (reference sequence). Losses at the gene ends were 5 bases for V and 2 bases for J; bases not matched to a gene: 6.

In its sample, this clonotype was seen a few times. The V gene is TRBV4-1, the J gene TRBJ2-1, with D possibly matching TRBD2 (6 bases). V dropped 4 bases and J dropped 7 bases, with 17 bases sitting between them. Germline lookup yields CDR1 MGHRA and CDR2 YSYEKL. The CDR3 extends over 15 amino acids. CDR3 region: CASSLSGVGVNEQFF. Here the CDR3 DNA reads TGCGCCAGCAGCCTTTCGGGGGTGGGCGTTAATGAGCAGTTCTTC.

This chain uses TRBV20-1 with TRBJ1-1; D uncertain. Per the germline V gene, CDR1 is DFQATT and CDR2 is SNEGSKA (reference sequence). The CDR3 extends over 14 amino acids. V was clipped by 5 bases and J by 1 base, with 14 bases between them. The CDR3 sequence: CSARRMTANTEAFF. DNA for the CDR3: TGCAGTGCTCGTCGAATGACGGCGAACACTGAAGCTTTCTTT.

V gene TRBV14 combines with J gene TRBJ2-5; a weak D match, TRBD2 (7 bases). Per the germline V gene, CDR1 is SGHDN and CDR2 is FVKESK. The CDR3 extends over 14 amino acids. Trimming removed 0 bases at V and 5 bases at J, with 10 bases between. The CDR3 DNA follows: TGTGCCAGCAGCCAAGAACGGGGGGCGGAGACCCAGTACTTC. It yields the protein CASSQERGAETQYF.

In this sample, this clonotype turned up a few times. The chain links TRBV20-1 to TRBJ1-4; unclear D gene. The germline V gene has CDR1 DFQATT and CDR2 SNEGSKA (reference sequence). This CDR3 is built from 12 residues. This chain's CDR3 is CVGLGTNEKLFF. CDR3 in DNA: TGCGTCGGCCTGGGAACTAATGAAAAACTGTTTTTT.

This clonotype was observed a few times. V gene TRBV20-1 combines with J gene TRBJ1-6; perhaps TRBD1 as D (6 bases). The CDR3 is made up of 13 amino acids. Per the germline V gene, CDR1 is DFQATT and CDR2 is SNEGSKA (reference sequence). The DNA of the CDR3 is TGCGCACAGCGCAGGGGCGAGAATTCACCCCTCCACTTT. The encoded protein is CAQRRGENSPLHF.

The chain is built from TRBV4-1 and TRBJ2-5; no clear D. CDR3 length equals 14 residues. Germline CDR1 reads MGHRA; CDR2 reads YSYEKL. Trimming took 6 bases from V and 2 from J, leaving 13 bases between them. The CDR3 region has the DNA TGCGCCAGCAGGCCGCGGTACGGACAAGAGACCCAGTACTTC. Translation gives CASRPRYGQETQYF.

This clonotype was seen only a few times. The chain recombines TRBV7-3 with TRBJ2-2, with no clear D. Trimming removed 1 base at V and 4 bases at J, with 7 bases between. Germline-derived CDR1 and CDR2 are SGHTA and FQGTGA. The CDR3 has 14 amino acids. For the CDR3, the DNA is TGTGCCAGCAGCTTAAATGGTCTCACCGGGGAGCTGTTTTTT. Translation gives CASSLNGLTGELFF.

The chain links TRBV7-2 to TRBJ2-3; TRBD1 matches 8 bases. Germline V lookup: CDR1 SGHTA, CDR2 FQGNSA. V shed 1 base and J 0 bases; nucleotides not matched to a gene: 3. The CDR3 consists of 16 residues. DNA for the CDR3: TGTGCCAGCAGCTTAGAGCACAGGGGGAGCACAGATACGCAGTATTTT. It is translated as CASSLEHRGSTDTQYF.

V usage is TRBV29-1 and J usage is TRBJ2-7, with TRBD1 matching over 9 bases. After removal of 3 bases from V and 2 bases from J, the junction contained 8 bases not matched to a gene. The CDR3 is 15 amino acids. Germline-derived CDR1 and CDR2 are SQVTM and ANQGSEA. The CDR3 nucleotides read TGCAGCGTTGATTGGGCCGGGACAGGGACCTACGAGCAGTACTTC. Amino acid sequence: CSVDWAGTGTYEQYF.

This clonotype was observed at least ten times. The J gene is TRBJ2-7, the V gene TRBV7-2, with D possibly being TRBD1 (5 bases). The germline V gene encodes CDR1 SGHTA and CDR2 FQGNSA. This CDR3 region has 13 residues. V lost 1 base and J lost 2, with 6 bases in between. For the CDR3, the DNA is TGTGCCAGCAGCTTAGGGACAACCTACGAGCAGTACGTC. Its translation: CASSLGTTYEQYV.

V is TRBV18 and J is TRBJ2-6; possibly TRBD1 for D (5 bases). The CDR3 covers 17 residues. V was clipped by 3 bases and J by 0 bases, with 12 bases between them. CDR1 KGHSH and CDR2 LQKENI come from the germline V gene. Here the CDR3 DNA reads TGTGCCAGCTCACCTCGACAGACCCACTCTGGGGCCAACGTCCTGACTTTC. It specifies CASSPRQTHSGANVLTF.

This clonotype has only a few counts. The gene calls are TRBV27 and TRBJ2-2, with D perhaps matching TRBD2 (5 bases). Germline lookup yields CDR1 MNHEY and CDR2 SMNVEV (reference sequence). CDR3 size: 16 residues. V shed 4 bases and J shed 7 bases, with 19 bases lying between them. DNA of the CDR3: TGTGCCAGCAGTTCCGAGGGCCCTGGATTAAGCGGGGAGCTGTTTTTT. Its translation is CASSSEGPGLSGELFF.

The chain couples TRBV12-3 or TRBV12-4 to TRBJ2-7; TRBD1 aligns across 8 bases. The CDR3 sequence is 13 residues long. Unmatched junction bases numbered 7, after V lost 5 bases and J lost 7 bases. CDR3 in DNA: TGTGCCAGCAGTGGGGGGACAGGCGGGGAGCAGTACTTC. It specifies CASSGGTGGEQYF.

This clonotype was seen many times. In DNA, the CDR3 is TGTGCCAGCAGCCCGGTATCACGAAGGAACACTGAAGCTTTCTTT. Amino acid sequence: CASSPVSRRNTEAFF. This chain links TRBV7-2 with TRBJ1-1; D uncertain. Germline CDR1 SGHTA, CDR2 FQGNSA. V was shortened by 5 bases and J by 1 base, with 14 bases between the two germline ends. The CDR3 runs 15 residues.